This T cell receptor beta chain was documented in a study of chemoradiotherapy in HPV16-positive cancers. At the level of the study: Candidate HPV-specific T-cell clones and common TCR motifs came from functional assays in two HPV16-positive patients. General study findings and limits: For HPV16-positive patients, expanding HPV-responsive T cells associated with longer recurrence-free survival. The functional HPV-specific definition rests on just two HPV16-positive patients. Candidate HPV-specific clones and E7-related TCR motifs grew in tumor during treatment.

Data came from immunoSEQ multiplex PCR; TCRdb stores just in-frame clones and leaves some out. Of about 24,000 clones in the sample, about 88% were seen once. Germline CDR1 and CDR2: MRHNA and SNTAGT. The CDR3 is 15 amino acids. V gave up 2 bases and J gave up 12 bases; unmatched junction bases: 11. As regards this clone: The antigen is unknown.

The V and J genes are TRBV6-4 and TRBJ2-1; 9 nucleotides align to TRBD2. The sample in question was blood, obtained from a patient who underwent chemoradiotherapy. The receptor was derived from a human donor with HPV-associated anogenital cancer. The CDR3: CASSDGIAGVGGQFF. The CDR3 DNA sequence: TGTGCCAGCAGTGACGGGATAGCGGGAGTAGGTGGGCAGTTCTTC.